A single sample is the source of the 25 T cell receptor beta chains below, sequenced in a study of blood T cell repertoires in COVID-19. TCRdb's copy holds only in-frame clones and misses some; the assay was immunoSEQ multiplex PCR. The sample lists about 100,000 clones; roughly 90% were seen once. Sequencing used peripheral blood. These receptors came from a man over 45 with active COVID-19.

This chain joins TRBV21-1 and TRBJ2-3; TRBD1, the table's D call, lacks a check against the DNA. TRBV21-1 is a known pseudogene. CDR3 size: 14 residues. As DNA, the CDR3 is TGTGCCAGCAGCCATTCAGGGGGCCCAGATACGCAGTATTTT. Translation gives CASSHSGGPDTQYF.

The rearrangement uses TRBV5-1 and TRBJ2-1; TRBD2 matches 14 bases. J lost 0 bases, V lost 5 bases, and 13 bases had no gene match. CDR3 length equals 20 residues. Germline V lookup: CDR1 SGHRS, CDR2 YFSETQ. DNA of the CDR3: TGCGCCAGCAGAAGTTCTCGACTAGCGGGAGGGTCCAGCTCCTACAATGAGCAGTTCTTC. Amino acid sequence: CASRSSRLAGGSSSYNEQFF. Looking up the rest from reference TRBV5-1 and TRBJ2-1 gives the full variable domain: KAGVTQTPRYLIKTRGQQVTLSCSPISGHRSVSWYQQTPGQGLQFLFEYFSETQRNKGNFPGRFSGRQFSNSRSEMNVSTLELGDSALYLCASRSSRLAGGSSSYNEQFFGPGTRLTVL.

J is TRBJ2-1 and V is TRBV11-3, with 7 bases lining up with TRBD1. J lost 1 base, V lost 4 bases, and 4 bases had no gene match. Germline CDR1 reads SGHNT; CDR2 reads YENEEA. The CDR3 covers 15 residues. CDR3 in DNA: TGTGCCAGCAGCTCCGACAGGGCTTCCTACAATGAGCAGTTCTTC. It yields the protein CASSSDRASYNEQFF.

This rearrangement joins TRBV2 to TRBJ2-1, with 9 bases identical to TRBD2. Germline V gene sequence: CDR1 SNHLY, CDR2 FYNNEI. The trim removed 9 bases at V and 8 bases at J, leaving 11 bases unmatched. The CDR3 sequence is 14 residues long. The CDR3 reads CASQTSGVADEQFF. The CDR3 DNA reads TGTGCCAGTCAGACTAGCGGAGTAGCAGATGAGCAGTTCTTC.

The chain carries TRBV4-1 and TRBJ2-2; a weak D match, TRBD1 (6 bases). Germline V lookup: CDR1 MGHRA, CDR2 YSYEKL. V lost 1 base, J lost 0 bases, and 15 bases lay in between. The CDR3 sequence is 18 residues long. The CDR3 bases are TGCGCCAGCAGCCAAGGGGATGACAGGTTCCCGAACACCGGGGAGCTGTTTTTT. Its translation: CASSQGDDRFPNTGELFF.

This sequence joins TRBV6-6 and TRBJ1-5, with D unclear. The CDR3 contains 17 residues. Trimming cost V 5 bases and J 3 bases, with 20 bases left between them. Per the germline V gene, CDR1 is MNHNY and CDR2 is SVGAGI (reference sequence). The DNA of the CDR3 is TGTGCCAGCAGTCCCCCCCCGACTCAAGCCCCCAATCAGCCCCAGCATTTT. Its protein product is CASSPPPTQAPNQPQHF.

The J gene is TRBJ1-5, the V gene TRBV11-3, with a weak D call TRBD1 (6 bases). The CDR3 length is 14 residues. Trimming removed 1 base at V and 15 bases at J, with 19 bases between. Germline loops: CDR1 SGHNT, CDR2 YENEEA. The CDR3, as DNA: TGTGCCAGCAGCTTAGTTGTATTGGACAGAGCCAGGCATTTT. It yields the protein CASSLVVLDRARHF.

The V call is TRBV7-8, the J call TRBJ2-7; the match to TRBD2 covers 8 bases. CDR3 length: 16 amino acids. The V gene's germline CDR1 is SGHVS and CDR2 FQNEAQ. After removal of 7 bases from V and 3 bases from J, the junction contained 14 bases not matched to a gene. CDR3 amino acids: CASILSFAGGYYEQYF. In DNA form, the CDR3 reads TGTGCCAGCATTCTAAGTTTCGCGGGGGGTTACTACGAGCAGTACTTC. The full variable domain, rest sourced from reference TRBV7-8 and TRBJ2-7, is GAGVSQSPRYKVAKRGQDVALRCDPISGHVSLFWYQQALGQGPEFLTYFQNEAQLDKSGLPSDRFFAERPEGSVSTLKIQRTQQEDSAVYLCASILSFAGGYYEQYFGPGTRLTVT.

The gene calls are TRBV3-1 (or the pseudogene TRBV3-2) and TRBJ2-5; 9 bases are shared with TRBD1. The CDR3 extends over 15 amino acids. In germline, CDR1 is LGHDT, CDR2 YNNKEL (reference sequence). The V segment lost 4 bases and the J segment 4 bases; nucleotides outside the gene matches: 7. CDR3 amino acids: CASSPLTGGRETQYF. DNA of the CDR3: TGTGCCAGCAGCCCCCTTACAGGGGGCCGAGAGACCCAGTACTTC.

The J gene is TRBJ2-2, the V gene TRBV19; D is possibly TRBD1 (6 bases). This CDR3 region has 15 residues. V was clipped by 11 bases and J by 0 bases, with 16 bases between them. Per germline, CDR1 LNHDA and CDR2 SQIVND (reference sequence). The CDR3 loop is CAHIGNRANTGELFF. CDR3 DNA sequence: TGTGCCCATATCGGAAACAGGGCGAACACCGGGGAGCTGTTTTTT. Complete variable domain (other parts from reference TRBV19 and TRBJ2-2): DGGITQSPKYLFRKEGQNVTLSCEQNLNHDAMYWYRQDPGQGLRLIYYSQIVNDFQKGDIAEGYSVSREKKESFPLTVTSAQKNPTAFYLCAHIGNRANTGELFFGEGSRLTVL.

The chain carries TRBV19 and TRBJ2-5; 11 nucleotides match TRBD2. The length of the CDR3 is 14 residues. The germline CDR1 and CDR2 sequences are LNHDA and SQIVND (reference sequence). Germline trimming cut 8 bases from V and 7 bases from J; bases unmatched to any gene: 9. The CDR3 region is CASRHSGGEGTQYF. The CDR3 coding sequence is TGTGCCAGTCGGCATAGCGGGGGGGAAGGGACCCAGTACTTC. The full variable domain, rest sourced from reference TRBV19 and TRBJ2-5, is DGGITQSPKYLFRKEGQNVTLSCEQNLNHDAMYWYRQDPGQGLRLIYYSQIVNDFQKGDIAEGYSVSREKKESFPLTVTSAQKNPTAFYLCASRHSGGEGTQYFGPGTRLLVL.

This rearrangement joins TRBV7-9 to TRBJ2-7; 10 bases are shared with TRBD2. Germline loops: CDR1 SEHNR, CDR2 FQNEAQ (reference sequence). The CDR3 contains 15 residues. The V and J ends lost 1 base and 1 base, in that order; junction bases with no gene match: 1. This chain's CDR3 is CASSLGGLASYEQYV. CDR3 coding DNA: TGTGCCAGCAGCTTAGGGGGACTAGCGTCCTACGAGCAGTACGTC.

The gene calls are TRBV21-1 and TRBJ2-7; the listed D gene, TRBD2, was not tested against the DNA. TRBV21-1 is a recognized pseudogene. This CDR3 spans 16 amino acids. For the CDR3, the DNA is TGTGCCAGCAGCCCGTCAAAACGATCTGAACTCCACGAGCAGTACGTC. Its translation is CASSPSKRSELHEQYV.

The rearrangement joins TRBV18 to TRBJ2-3; 14 nucleotides match TRBD2. The CDR3 has 16 residues. Germline CDR1 is KGHSH and CDR2 is LQKENI. The trim removed 3 bases at V and 4 bases at J, leaving 3 bases unmatched. The DNA for the CDR3 is TGTGCCAGCTCACCCCCGGGACTAGCGGGAGCAGATACGCAGTATTTT. It yields the protein CASSPPGLAGADTQYF. The variable domain in full, completed from reference TRBV18 and TRBJ2-3, reads NAGVMQNPRHLVRRRGQEARLRCSPMKGHSHVYWYRQLPEEGLKFMVYLQKENIIDESGMPKERFSAEFPKEGPSILRIQQVVRGDSAAYFCASSPPGLAGADTQYFGPGTRLTVL.

This clone was observed once. The chain recombines TRBV9 with TRBJ1-6; the match to TRBD1 covers 8 bases. This CDR3 comprises 13 residues. The germline V gene has CDR1 SGDLS and CDR2 YYNGEE. V was clipped by 4 bases and J by 13 bases; unmatched bases: 7. CDR3: CASSPGQGSPLHF. The CDR3 nucleotides read TGTGCCAGCAGCCCCGGACAGGGATCGCCCCTCCACTTT. Using reference TRBV9 and TRBJ1-6 for the parts outside the CDR3, the full variable domain is DSGVTQTPKHLITATGQRVTLRCSPRSGDLSVYWYQQSLDQGLQFLIQYYNGEERAKGNILERFSAQQFPDLHSELNLSSLELGDSALYFCASSPGQGSPLHFGNGTRLTVT.

CDR3 region: CASSGGQGGNSPLHF. As DNA, the CDR3 is TGTGCCAGCAGCGGGGGACAGGGGGGTAATTCACCCCTCCACTTT. The chain employs TRBV9 and TRBJ1-6; TRBD1 matches at 11 bases. Germline CDR1 is SGDLS and CDR2 is YYNGEE. The CDR3 has 15 residues. J gave up 6 bases and V 3 bases, and 2 bases lay outside the gene matches.

The V gene is TRBV4-2, the J gene TRBJ1-6, with TRBD1 matching 9 bases. With V trimmed by 0 bases and J by 3 bases, 9 bases remained unmatched. CDR1 is LGHNA, CDR2 YNFKEQ, per germline. CDR3 size: 19 residues. The CDR3 DNA sequence: TGTGCCAGCAGCCAAGATCCGGGACAGGGTTTTTACTATAATTCACCCCTCCACTTT. Its protein is CASSQDPGQGFYYNSPLHF.

The CDR3 region is CASRRRGTTDTQYF. DNA for the CDR3: TGTGCCAGCAGACGACGGGGAACCACAGATACGCAGTATTTT. V and J are TRBV2 and TRBJ2-3; tentatively, D is TRBD2 (5 bases). The CDR3 consists of 14 residues. Germline V gene data show CDR1 as SNHLY and CDR2 as FYNNEI. V lost 6 bases, J lost 2 bases, and 12 bases lay in between. The full variable domain, with the rest looked up from reference TRBV2 and TRBJ2-3, is EPEVTQTPSHQVTQMGQEVILRCVPISNHLYFYWYRQILGQKVEFLVSFYNNEISEKSEIFDDQFSVERPDGSNFTLKIRSTKLEDSAMYFCASRRRGTTDTQYFGPGTRLTVL.

The CDR3 DNA is TGCGCCAGCAGCTTGAGGTTGGGCCCAGGGGCTGGAAACACCATATATTTT. Residues: CASSLRLGPGAGNTIYF. The chain is built from TRBV5-1 and TRBJ1-3, with D perhaps TRBD1 (6 bases). The CDR3 sequence is 17 residues long. With 1 base removed from V and 2 bases from J, the gap between germline ends came to 16 bases. The germline CDR1 and CDR2 sequences are SGHRS and YFSETQ.

V is TRBV27 and J is TRBJ2-1, with a weak D call TRBD2 (5 bases). The ends were cut back, 5 bases at V and 4 bases at J, with 12 bases in the middle. Germline CDR1 is MNHEY and CDR2 is SMNVEV (reference sequence). The CDR3 is made up of 14 amino acids. Written as DNA, the CDR3 is TGTGCCAGCAGTATTGGAGGTTCTTACAATGAGCAGTTCTTC. It specifies CASSIGGSYNEQFF.

CDR3 sequence reads: CASTTQGAQAFF. The CDR3 region has the DNA TGTGCCAGCACGACGCAGGGGGCCCAAGCTTTCTTT. The J gene is TRBJ1-1, the V gene TRBV12-3 or TRBV12-4; 8 bases are a match to TRBD1. V was clipped by 7 bases and J by 9 bases; unmatched bases: 7. There are 12 residues in the CDR3.

Remarks on this clone: Different DNA sequences within this sample yield the same CDR3. This chain uses TRBV15 with TRBJ1-2; the match to TRBD1 covers 7 bases. This CDR3 region has 14 residues. V lost 0 bases, J lost 10 bases, and 8 bases stayed unmatched. Germline V gene lookup returns CDR1 LNHNV and CDR2 YYDKDF (reference sequence). The chain's CDR3 is CATSRDLTGINYTF. DNA of the CDR3: TGTGCCACCAGCAGAGATTTGACAGGGATCAACTACACCTTC.

This clone was recorded once. This chain links TRBV5-4 with TRBJ1-2; TRBD1 is a possible D gene (5 bases). The CDR3 spans 13 residues. Trimming took 4 bases from V and 6 from J, leaving 13 bases between them. CDR1 and CDR2 (germline): SGHNT, YYREEE (reference sequence). Here the CDR3 DNA reads TGTGCCAGCAGCGCCGTCGGGGGTGATGGCTACACCTTC. This translates into CASSAVGGDGYTF. The variable domain in full, with the rest retrieved from reference TRBV5-4 and TRBJ1-2, is ETGVTQSPTHLIKTRGQQVTLRCSSQSGHNTVSWYQQALGQGPQFIFQYYREEENGRGNFPPRFSGLQFPNYSSELNVNALELDDSALYLCASSAVGGDGYTFGSGTRLTVV.

The sample holds one count of this clone. CDR3 sequence reads: CASSRTRGHNEKLFF. The CDR3 nucleotides are TGTGCCAGCAGTCGAACCAGGGGCCACAATGAAAAACTGTTTTTT. The chain joins TRBV27 to TRBJ1-4, with TRBD1 as a possible D gene (6 bases). V lost 5 bases and J lost 5, with 15 bases in between. CDR3 length: 15 amino acids. Looked up from germline, CDR1 is MNHEY and CDR2 is SMNVEV (reference sequence).

The chain has TRBV19 and TRBJ2-5; TRBD2 is a possible D gene (6 bases). CDR1 LNHDA and CDR2 SQIVND come from the germline V gene (reference sequence). V dropped 6 bases and J dropped 7 bases, with 21 bases sitting between them. CDR3 length: 15 amino acids. CDR3 nucleotide sequence: TGTGCCAGTAGCCAATCCCCTCTTCGGGAGTCGACCCAGTACTTC. It codes for CASSQSPLRESTQYF.